The T cell receptor (beta chain) described here comes from a study of shared clonotypes between healthy human individuals. Selected positively for CCR7 and CD45RO-negative, naive CD8 cells excluded terminally differentiated effector memory CD45RA+ cells. Among the donors, all were Caucasian adults who lived in Nashville, Tennessee. Data came from immunoSEQ multiplex PCR; TCRdb stores just in-frame clones and leaves some out. The sample has over 750,000 clones; around 96% are singletons. The study, taken as a whole, reports: Donors were few, which limited the genetic and exposure-history diversity represented. Incompleteness in sorted-subset sequencing, despite large depth, was shown by rarefaction.

On this clone: The antigen remains unidentified.

The CDR3 runs to 14 residues. J gave up 4 bases and V 3 bases, and 4 bases lay outside the gene matches. Per the germline V gene, CDR1 is SGHNT and CDR2 is YENEEA. The chain couples TRBV11-3 to TRBJ2-7; 9 positions match TRBD1. This clonotype was sampled from a man younger than 45 in good health. The sample was naive CD8+ T cells sorted from blood. The CDR3 protein is CASSFSQGAYEQYF. DNA of the CDR3: TGTGCCAGCAGCTTCTCACAGGGGGCTTACGAGCAGTACTTC.